The 7 T cell receptor beta chains below all came from one sample that was sequenced in a study of shared clonotypes between healthy human individuals. The data were produced by immunoSEQ multiplex PCR, yet TCRdb's version contains in-frame clones alone and is incomplete. The sample consists of 2 million to 3 million clones, 90% to 95% of them appearing once. Sample: naive CD4+ T cells sorted from blood. Stated subset: CD45RA+ positively selected. The source of these receptors is a man younger than 35 in good health.

The chain couples TRBV11-2 to TRBJ2-1; 13 nucleotides align to TRBD2. CDR1 is SGHAT and CDR2 is FQNNGV in the germline V gene. With V trimmed by 1 base and J by 8 bases, 14 bases remained unmatched. CDR3 size: 19 residues. The CDR3 coding sequence is TGTGCCAGCAGCTTAGCTACTAGCGGGAGGGCCAGTGAGGAGGATGAGCAGTTCTTC. Translated, it gives CASSLATSGRASEEDEQFF.

The table lists this clone with a count of one. The chain combines TRBV30 with TRBJ1-1; D is undetermined. There are 14 residues in the CDR3. Deletions cut 0 bases from V and 1 base from J, with 9 bases between. Germline values: CDR1 GTSNPN, CDR2 SVGIG (reference sequence). CDR3 residues: CAWSVRAPNTEAFF. In DNA, the CDR3 is TGTGCCTGGAGTGTACGGGCACCGAACACTGAAGCTTTCTTT.

The rearrangement uses TRBV10-3 and TRBJ2-3; 8 bases match TRBD2. This CDR3 has 18 amino acids. CDR1 ENHRY and CDR2 SYGVKD come from the germline V gene. Unmatched junction bases numbered 10, after V lost 2 bases and J lost 0 bases. The CDR3 DNA reads TGTGCCATCAGTGAGCCTTGGCGTACTAGCGGCAGCACAGATACGCAGTATTTT. Translated: CAISEPWRTSGSTDTQYF.

The V and J genes are TRBV7-9 and TRBJ1-1, with 8 positions matching TRBD1. The V segment lost 6 bases and the J segment 4 bases; nucleotides outside the gene matches: 19. CDR3 length: 18 residues. Germline values: CDR1 SEHNR, CDR2 FQNEAQ (reference sequence). In DNA, the CDR3 is TGTGCCAGCAGGGAAAATCAGGGGGCAGGCCGGTTGAGCACTGAAGCTTTCTTT. Protein: CASRENQGAGRLSTEAFF. Full variable domain (outside the CDR3, taken from reference TRBV7-9 and TRBJ1-1): DTGVSQNPRHKITKRGQNVTFRCDPISEHNRLYWYRQTLGQGPEFLTYFQNEAQLEKSRLLSDRFSAERPKGSFSTLEIQRTEQGDSAMYLCASRENQGAGRLSTEAFFGQGTRLTVV.

The chain carries TRBV25-1 and TRBJ2-1; 13 bases line up with TRBD2. CDR3 length: 17 residues. Germline V gene data show CDR1 as MGHDK and CDR2 as SYGVNS. V gave up 2 bases and J gave up 6 bases; unmatched junction bases: 7. CDR3 DNA sequence: TGTGCCAGCAGTGAACTTCGGACTAGCGGGAGAGGCAATGAGCAGTTCTTC. Its translation is CASSELRTSGRGNEQFF.

This chain uses TRBV27 with TRBJ2-7; D is perhaps TRBD1 (5 bases). From germline, CDR1 is MNHEY and CDR2 SMNVEV (reference sequence). CDR3 length: 14 residues. V lost 4 bases and J 0 bases, leaving 10 bases between the germline ends. The CDR3 loop is CASSSRQSSYEQYF. The CDR3 coding sequence is TGTGCCAGCAGTTCCCGACAGAGCTCCTACGAGCAGTACTTC.

The chain links TRBV7-2 to TRBJ2-7; 14 nucleotides agree with TRBD2. The CDR3 runs 15 residues. V lost 5 bases, J lost 7 bases, and 7 bases stayed unmatched. The germline CDR1 and CDR2 sequences are SGHTA and FQGNSA. The CDR3 loop reads CASSHRTSGRREQYF. In DNA form, the CDR3 reads TGTGCCAGCAGCCACCGGACTAGCGGGAGGAGGGAGCAGTACTTC.